Reported below is one T cell receptor (beta chain). Its antigen is still unknown. TCRdb keeps only in-frame clones here, not all; method: immunoSEQ multiplex PCR. The repertoire holds about 460,000 clones, with about 88% as singletons. Documented treatment: roughly 18 received Ad26.COV2.S at low or high dose, single or two shots; roughly five received placebo; per-sample allocation not given. Samples came from day 63 after the first vaccine or placebo injection. Ad26 vector vaccine expressed Wuhan-strain SARS-CoV-2 spike. This record belongs to a study of Ad26.COV2.S vaccination and SARS-CoV-2 variants. Study information: Intramuscular Ad26.COV2.S at 5x10^10 or 1x10^11 viral particles.

The CDR3 totals 16 residues. Germline V CDR1 and CDR2: SGHTA, FQGTGA. V lost 0 bases and J 8 bases, leaving 19 bases between the germline ends. Study-level points and caveats: Breadth, reportedly substantial, characterized the spike-specific CD8+ and CD4+ T cell responses after vaccination.

The input for sequencing was peripheral blood, taken in a trial of Ad26.COV2.S vaccine versus placebo. This TCR was sampled from a person between 18 and 65 years old who received the Ad26.COV2.S COVID-19 vaccine or a placebo. The chain employs TRBV7-3 and TRBJ1-2, with D maybe TRBD1 (5 bases). CDR3 amino acids: CASSLTPVRGESGYTF. CDR3 DNA sequence: TGTGCCAGCAGCTTAACTCCGGTGCGAGGGGAGTCGGGCTACACCTTC.